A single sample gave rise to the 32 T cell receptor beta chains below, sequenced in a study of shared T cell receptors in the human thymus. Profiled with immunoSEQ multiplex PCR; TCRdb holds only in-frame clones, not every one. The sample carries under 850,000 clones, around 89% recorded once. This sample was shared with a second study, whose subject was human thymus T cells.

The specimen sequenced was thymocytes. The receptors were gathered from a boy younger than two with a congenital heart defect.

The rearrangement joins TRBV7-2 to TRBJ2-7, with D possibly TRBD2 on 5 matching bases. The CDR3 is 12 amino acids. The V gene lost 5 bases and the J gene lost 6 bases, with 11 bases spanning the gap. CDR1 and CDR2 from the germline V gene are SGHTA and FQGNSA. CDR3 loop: CASSTSGSEQYF. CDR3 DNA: TGTGCCAGCAGCACCTCGGGGTCCGAGCAGTACTTC.

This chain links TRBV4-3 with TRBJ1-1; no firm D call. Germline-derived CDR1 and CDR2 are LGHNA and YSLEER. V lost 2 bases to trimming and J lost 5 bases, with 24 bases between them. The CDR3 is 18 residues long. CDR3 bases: TGCGCCAGCAGCCAAACCAACGTGGGAGGTTCCTCTAGAACTGAAGCTTTCTTT. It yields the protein CASSQTNVGGSSRTEAFF.

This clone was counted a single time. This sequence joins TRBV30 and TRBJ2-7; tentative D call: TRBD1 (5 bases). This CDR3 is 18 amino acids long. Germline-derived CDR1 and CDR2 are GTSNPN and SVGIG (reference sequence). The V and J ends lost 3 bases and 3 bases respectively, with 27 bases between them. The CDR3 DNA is TGTGCCTGGAGCACAGGCAGGGCATTAGCCCACCGACTCTACGAGCAGTACTTC. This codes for CAWSTGRALAHRLYEQYF.

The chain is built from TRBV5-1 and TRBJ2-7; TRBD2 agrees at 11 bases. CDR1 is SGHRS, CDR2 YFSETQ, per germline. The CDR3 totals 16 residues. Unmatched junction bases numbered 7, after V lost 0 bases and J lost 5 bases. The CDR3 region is CASSLGPSGRRDEQYF. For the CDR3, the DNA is TGCGCCAGCAGCTTGGGTCCTAGCGGGAGGAGGGACGAGCAGTACTTC.

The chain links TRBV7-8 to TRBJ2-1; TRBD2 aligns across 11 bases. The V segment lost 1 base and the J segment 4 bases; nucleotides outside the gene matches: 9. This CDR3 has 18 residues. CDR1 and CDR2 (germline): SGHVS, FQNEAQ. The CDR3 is CASSLVSLGTSGYNEQFF. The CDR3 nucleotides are TGTGCCAGCAGCTTAGTGTCTTTGGGGACTAGCGGATACAATGAGCAGTTCTTC.

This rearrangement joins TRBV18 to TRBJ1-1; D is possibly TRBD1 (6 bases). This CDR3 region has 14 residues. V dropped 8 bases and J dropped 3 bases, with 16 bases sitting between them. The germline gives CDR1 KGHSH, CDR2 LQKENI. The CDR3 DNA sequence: TGTGCCAGCCTCAGGCCGGCAGGGGACACTGAAGCTTTCTTT. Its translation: CASLRPAGDTEAFF.

CDR3 sequence: CASSLAADRPSYNEQFF. CDR3 DNA sequence: TGCGCCAGCAGCTTGGCCGCTGACAGGCCCTCCTACAATGAGCAGTTCTTC. The rearrangement joins TRBV5-1 to TRBJ2-1, with D perhaps TRBD1 (6 bases). Trimming removed 0 bases from V and 0 bases from J, with 13 bases in between. The germline CDR1 and CDR2 sequences are SGHRS and YFSETQ. This CDR3 is built from 17 residues.

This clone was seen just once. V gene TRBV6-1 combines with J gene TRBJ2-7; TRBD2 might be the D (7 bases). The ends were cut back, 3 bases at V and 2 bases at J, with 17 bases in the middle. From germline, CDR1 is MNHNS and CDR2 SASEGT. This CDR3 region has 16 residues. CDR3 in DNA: TGTGCCAGCAGTGAGGGGGGGCCCCTAATTCCCTACGAGCAGTACTTC. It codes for CASSEGGPLIPYEQYF.

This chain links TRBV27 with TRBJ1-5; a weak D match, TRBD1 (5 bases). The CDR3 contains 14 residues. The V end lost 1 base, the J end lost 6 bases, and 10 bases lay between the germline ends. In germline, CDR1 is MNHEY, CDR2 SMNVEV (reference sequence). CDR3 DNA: TGTGCCAGCAGTTTATTGGGGCAGGGTCAGCCCCAGCATTTT. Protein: CASSLLGQGQPQHF.

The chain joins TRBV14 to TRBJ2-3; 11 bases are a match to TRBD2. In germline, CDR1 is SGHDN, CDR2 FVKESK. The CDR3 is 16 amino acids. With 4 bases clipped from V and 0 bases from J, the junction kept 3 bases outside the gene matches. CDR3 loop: CASSPGTSGSTDTQYF. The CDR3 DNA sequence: TGTGCCAGCAGCCCTGGGACTAGCGGAAGCACAGATACGCAGTATTTT.

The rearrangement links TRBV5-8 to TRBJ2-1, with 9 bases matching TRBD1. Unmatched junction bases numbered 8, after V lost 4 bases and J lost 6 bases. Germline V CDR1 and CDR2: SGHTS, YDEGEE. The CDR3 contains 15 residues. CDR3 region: CASSLWDRVGNEQFF. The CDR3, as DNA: TGTGCCAGCAGCCTCTGGGACAGGGTAGGCAATGAGCAGTTCTTC. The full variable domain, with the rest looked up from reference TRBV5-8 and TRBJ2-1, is EAGVTQSPTHLIKTRGQQATLRCSPISGHTSVYWYQQALGLGLQFLLWYDEGEERNRGNFPPRFSGRQFPNYSSELNVNALELEDSALYLCASSLWDRVGNEQFFGPGTRLTVL.

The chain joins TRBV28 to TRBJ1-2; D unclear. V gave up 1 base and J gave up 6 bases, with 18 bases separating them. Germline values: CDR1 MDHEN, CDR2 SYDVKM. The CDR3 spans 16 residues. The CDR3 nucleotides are TGTGCCAGCAGTTTATACCCAAGGCCCCCCGCGGATGGCTACACCTTC. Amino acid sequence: CASSLYPRPPADGYTF.

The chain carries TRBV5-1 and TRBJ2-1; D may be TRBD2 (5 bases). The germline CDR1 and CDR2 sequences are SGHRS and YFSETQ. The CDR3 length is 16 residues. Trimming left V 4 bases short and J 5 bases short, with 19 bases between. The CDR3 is CASSPVRGSEHNEQFF. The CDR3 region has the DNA TGCGCCAGCAGCCCGGTTAGAGGTAGCGAGCACAATGAGCAGTTCTTC.

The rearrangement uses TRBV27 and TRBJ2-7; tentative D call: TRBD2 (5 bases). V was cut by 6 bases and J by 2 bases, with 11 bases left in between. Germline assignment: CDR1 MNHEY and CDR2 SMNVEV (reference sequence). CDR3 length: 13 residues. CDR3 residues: CASSLAPTYEQYF. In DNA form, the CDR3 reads TGTGCCAGCAGCCTAGCTCCAACCTACGAGCAGTACTTC.

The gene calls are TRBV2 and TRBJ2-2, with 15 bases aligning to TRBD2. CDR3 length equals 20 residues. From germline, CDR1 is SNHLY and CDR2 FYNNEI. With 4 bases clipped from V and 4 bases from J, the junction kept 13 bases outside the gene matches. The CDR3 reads CASSGAPGTSGRSATGELFF. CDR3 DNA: TGTGCCAGCAGTGGCGCCCCTGGGACTAGCGGGAGGTCGGCCACCGGGGAGCTGTTTTTT.

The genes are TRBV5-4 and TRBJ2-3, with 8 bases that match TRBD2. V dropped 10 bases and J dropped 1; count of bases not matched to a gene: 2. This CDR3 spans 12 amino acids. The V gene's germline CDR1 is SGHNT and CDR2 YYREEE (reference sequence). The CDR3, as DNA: TGTGCCCCCGGGGGGGGCACAGATACGCAGTATTTT. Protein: CAPGGGTDTQYF.

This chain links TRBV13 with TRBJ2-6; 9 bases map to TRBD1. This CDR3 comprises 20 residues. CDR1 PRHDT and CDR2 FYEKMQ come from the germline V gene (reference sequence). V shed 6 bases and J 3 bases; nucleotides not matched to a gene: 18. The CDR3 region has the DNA TGTGCCAGCAGGCCCGCCCAAAACAGGGGGCGTGAAAGTGGGGCCAACGTCCTGACTTTC. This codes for CASRPAQNRGRESGANVLTF.

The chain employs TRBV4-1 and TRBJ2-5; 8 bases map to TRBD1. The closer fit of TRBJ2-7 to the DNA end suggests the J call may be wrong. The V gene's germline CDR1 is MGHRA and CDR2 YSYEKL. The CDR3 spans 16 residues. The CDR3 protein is CASSQARGQVRGEQYF. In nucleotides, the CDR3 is TGCGCCAGCAGCCAAGCGCGGGGACAGGTCCGTGGCGAGCAGTACTTC.

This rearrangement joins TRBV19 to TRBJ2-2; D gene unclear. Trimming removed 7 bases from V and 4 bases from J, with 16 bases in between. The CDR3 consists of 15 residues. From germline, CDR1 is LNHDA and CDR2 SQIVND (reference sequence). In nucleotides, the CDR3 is TGTGCCAGTACCAAGGCTAGACCGTTCACCGGGGAGCTGTTTTTT. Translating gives CASTKARPFTGELFF.

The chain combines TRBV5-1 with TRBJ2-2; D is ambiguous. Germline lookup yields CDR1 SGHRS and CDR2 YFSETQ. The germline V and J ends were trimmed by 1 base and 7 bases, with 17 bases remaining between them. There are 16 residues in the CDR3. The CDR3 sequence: CASSLRSRSIGGELFF. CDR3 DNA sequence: TGCGCCAGCAGCTTGAGGAGCCGCTCGATCGGCGGGGAGCTGTTTTTT. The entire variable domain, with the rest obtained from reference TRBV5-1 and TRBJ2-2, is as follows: KAGVTQTPRYLIKTRGQQVTLSCSPISGHRSVSWYQQTPGQGLQFLFEYFSETQRNKGNFPGRFSGRQFSNSRSEMNVSTLELGDSALYLCASSLRSRSIGGELFFGEGSRLTVL.

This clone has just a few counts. CDR3: CATRQGGYNEQFF. The CDR3 nucleotides read TGTGCCACCCGACAGGGAGGTTACAATGAGCAGTTCTTC. The J gene is TRBJ2-1, the V gene TRBV10-3; a weak D match, TRBD1 (7 bases). Germline V gene data show CDR1 as ENHRY and CDR2 as SYGVKD. V dropped 10 bases and J dropped 4 bases, with 14 bases sitting between them. CDR3 length: 13 residues.

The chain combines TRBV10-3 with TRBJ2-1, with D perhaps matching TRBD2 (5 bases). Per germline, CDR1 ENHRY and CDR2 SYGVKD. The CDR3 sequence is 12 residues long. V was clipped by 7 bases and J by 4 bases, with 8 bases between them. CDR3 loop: CAITGLYNEQFF. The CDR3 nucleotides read TGTGCCATCACCGGACTGTACAATGAGCAGTTCTTC.

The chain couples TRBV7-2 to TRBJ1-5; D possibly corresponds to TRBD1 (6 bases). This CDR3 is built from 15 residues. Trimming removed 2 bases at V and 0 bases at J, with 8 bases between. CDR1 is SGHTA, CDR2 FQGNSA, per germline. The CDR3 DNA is TGTGCCAGCAGCTTACAGGGGCGTAGCAATCAGCCCCAGCATTTT. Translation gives CASSLQGRSNQPQHF.

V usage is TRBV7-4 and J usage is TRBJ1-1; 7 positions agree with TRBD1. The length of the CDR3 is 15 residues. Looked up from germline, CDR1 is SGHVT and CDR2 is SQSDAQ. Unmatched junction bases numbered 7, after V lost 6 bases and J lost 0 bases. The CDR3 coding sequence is TGTGCCAGCAGGAACCAGACAGGGATGAACACTGAAGCTTTCTTT. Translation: CASRNQTGMNTEAFF.

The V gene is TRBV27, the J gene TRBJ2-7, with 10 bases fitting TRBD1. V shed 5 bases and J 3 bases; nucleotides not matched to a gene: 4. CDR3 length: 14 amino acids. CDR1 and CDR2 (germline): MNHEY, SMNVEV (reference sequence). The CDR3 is CASSRQGAHYEQYF. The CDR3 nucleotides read TGTGCCAGCAGTAGACAGGGGGCGCACTACGAGCAGTACTTC.

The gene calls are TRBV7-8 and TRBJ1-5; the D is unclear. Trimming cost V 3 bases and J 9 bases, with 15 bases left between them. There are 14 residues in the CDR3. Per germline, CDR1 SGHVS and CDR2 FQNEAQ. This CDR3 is CASSFQGPGRPQHF. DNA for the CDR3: TGTGCCAGCAGCTTTCAAGGACCGGGAAGGCCCCAGCATTTT.

CDR3: CASTPSGRVGEQYF. In DNA form, the CDR3 reads TGTGCCAGCACCCCTAGCGGGAGGGTAGGCGAGCAGTACTTC. The V gene is TRBV6-1, the J gene TRBJ2-7; 12 positions agree with TRBD2. Germline V gene sequence: CDR1 MNHNS, CDR2 SASEGT. V dropped 7 bases and J dropped 6; count of bases not matched to a gene: 7. There are 14 residues in the CDR3.

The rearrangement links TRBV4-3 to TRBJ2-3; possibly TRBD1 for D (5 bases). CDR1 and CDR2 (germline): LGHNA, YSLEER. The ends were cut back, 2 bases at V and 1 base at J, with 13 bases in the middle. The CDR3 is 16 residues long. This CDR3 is CASSQKGLPGTDTQYF. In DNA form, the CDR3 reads TGCGCCAGCAGCCAAAAGGGGCTCCCTGGCACAGATACGCAGTATTTT.

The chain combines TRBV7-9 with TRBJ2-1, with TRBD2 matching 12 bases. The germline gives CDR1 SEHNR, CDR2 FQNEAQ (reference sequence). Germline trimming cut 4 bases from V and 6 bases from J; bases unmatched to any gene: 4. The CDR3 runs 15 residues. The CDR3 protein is CASSSPSGRVNEQFF. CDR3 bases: TGTGCCAGCAGCTCCCCTAGCGGGAGGGTCAATGAGCAGTTCTTC.

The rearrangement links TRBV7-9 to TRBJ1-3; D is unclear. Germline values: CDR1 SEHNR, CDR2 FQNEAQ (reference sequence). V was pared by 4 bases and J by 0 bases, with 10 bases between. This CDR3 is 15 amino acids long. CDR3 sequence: CASSSHGVSGNTIYF. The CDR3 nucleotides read TGTGCCAGCAGCTCCCACGGAGTCTCTGGAAACACCATATATTTT.

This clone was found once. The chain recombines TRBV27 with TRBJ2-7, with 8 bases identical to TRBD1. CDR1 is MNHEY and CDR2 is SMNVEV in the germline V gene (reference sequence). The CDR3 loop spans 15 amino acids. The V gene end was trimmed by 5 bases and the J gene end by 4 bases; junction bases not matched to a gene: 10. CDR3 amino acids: CASSLRDRPSYEQYF. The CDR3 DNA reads TGTGCCAGCAGTCTCCGGGACAGGCCGTCTTACGAGCAGTACTTC.

This CDR3 is CASSRLERSHEKLFF. CDR3 sequence (DNA): TGTGCCAGCAGCCGTTTGGAGCGGAGTCACGAAAAACTGTTTTTT. The rearrangement links TRBV14 to TRBJ1-4; D unclear. This CDR3 comprises 15 residues. Trimming took 4 bases from V and 8 from J, leaving 17 bases between them. CDR1 and CDR2 (germline): SGHDN, FVKESK.